Listed below are T cell receptor beta chains from one sample, sequenced in a study of identical twins. TCRdb re-analysed the 5' RACE reads in MiXCR, keeping a single row per CDR3 protein. The table lists roughly 630,000 distinct CDR3 sequences, under 8.5% of them singletons. These data were also filed under a second study, of yellow fever vaccine responses in identical twins.

Material: PBMCs. These receptors all come from a woman aged 18-29 years in good health. Both conserved end residues are part of each CDR3. The order of the fields is J gene, V gene, CDR3 protein.

>TRBJ2-3|TRBV5-1
CASSDYQPLTDTQYF
>TRBJ1-1|TRBV2
CASRGKGLRTEAFF
>TRBJ2-2|TRBV7-9
CASSERGRQHTGELFF
>TRBJ1-2|TRBV19
CASSIGQGYGYTF
>TRBJ1-6|TRBV27
CAKPGPLHF
>TRBJ2-1|TRBV12-3/TRBV12-4
CASSLEARGLAGDKLPPHKEQFF
>TRBJ2-2|TRBV9
CASSVGLSPVANTGELFF
>TRBJ2-1|TRBV10-3
CAISEIGEQFF
>TRBJ1-2|TRBV5-1
CASSWTGQGDYYGYTF
>TRBJ1-1|TRBV12-3/TRBV12-4
CASRTQVNTEAFF
>TRBJ2-5|TRBV28
CASSFTEFLGETQYF
>TRBJ2-1|TRBV11-2
CASRRLAGGPEQFF
>TRBJ1-1|TRBV20-1
CSARTRVGQENTEAFF
>TRBJ2-1|TRBV5-1
CASRSGTSNYNEQFF
>TRBJ2-5|TRBV12-3/TRBV12-4
CASRTGQGRETQYF
>TRBJ2-1|TRBV20-1
CSASHYNEQFF
>TRBJ2-1|TRBV29-1
CSGLTSRSSYNEQFF
>TRBJ2-2|TRBV2
CASGLAVRGGELFF
>TRBJ2-3|TRBV28
CASSSPWTGGIVGTDTQYF
>TRBJ2-5|TRBV20-1
CSAETSGGQETQYF
>TRBJ2-3|TRBV5-1
CASTWDRSTDTQYF
>TRBJ2-7|TRBV2
CASKVDSSYEQYF
>TRBJ2-3|TRBV5-1
CASSGTSGTDTQYF
>TRBJ1-6|TRBV4-2
CASSQDDTGGSPLHF
>TRBJ1-6|TRBV3-1
CASSQDRRYSPLHF
>TRBJ1-1|TRBV7-9
CASSLVELNTEAFF
>TRBJ1-4|TRBV25-1
CASSENEKLFF
>TRBJ2-7|TRBV29-1
CSSWGGTGAGEQYF
>TRBJ2-7|TRBV29-1
CSVAQGVYEQYF
>TRBJ2-1|TRBV6-1
CASSPETSGSSNEQFF
>TRBJ2-5|TRBV29-1
CSVEAFGGETQYF
>TRBJ2-5|TRBV20-1
CSARDMRNQETQYF
>TRBJ2-3|TRBV11-1
CASSPGGLAGGETQDTQYF
>TRBJ2-7|TRBV7-9
CASSQPGQSYEQYF
>TRBJ1-4|TRBV12-3/TRBV12-4
CASSTYSTGAEKLFF
>TRBJ2-3|TRBV18
CASGYSGSTDTQYF
>TRBJ2-3|TRBV18
CASSPPGRGGSDTQYF
>TRBJ2-1|TRBV20-1
CSAGSGTSSYNEQFF
>TRBJ2-1|TRBV15
CATGGSNEQFF
>TRBJ2-1|TRBV5-1
CASSLVATGSYNEQFF
>TRBJ2-6|TRBV20-1
CSARVQGVPGSGANVLTF
>TRBJ2-1|TRBV4-1
CASSRTIRDRVSEQFF
>TRBJ2-1|TRBV5-1
CASSPEATGMRQFF
>TRBJ2-4|TRBV18
CASSSNRVAKNIQYF
>TRBJ2-7|TRBV25-1
CASTSGSWYEQYF
>TRBJ2-1|TRBV7-9
CASRRGDSSGNEQFF
>TRBJ2-1|TRBV2
CASSSERVNEQFF
>TRBJ1-3|TRBV28
CASGEDRSGDTIYF
>TRBJ2-5|TRBV15
CATSSERDRGEETQYF
>TRBJ1-2|TRBV28
CASSLDRHYGYTF
>TRBJ1-1|TRBV5-1
CASSVDTEAFF
>TRBJ2-1|TRBV12-3/TRBV12-4
CASSLAILLNEQFF
>TRBJ2-1|TRBV10-3
CAITRGVSDRALNEQFF
>TRBJ2-2|TRBV11-2
CASSSQRNTGELFF
>TRBJ2-5|TRBV6-5
CASSYSWTGDQETQYF